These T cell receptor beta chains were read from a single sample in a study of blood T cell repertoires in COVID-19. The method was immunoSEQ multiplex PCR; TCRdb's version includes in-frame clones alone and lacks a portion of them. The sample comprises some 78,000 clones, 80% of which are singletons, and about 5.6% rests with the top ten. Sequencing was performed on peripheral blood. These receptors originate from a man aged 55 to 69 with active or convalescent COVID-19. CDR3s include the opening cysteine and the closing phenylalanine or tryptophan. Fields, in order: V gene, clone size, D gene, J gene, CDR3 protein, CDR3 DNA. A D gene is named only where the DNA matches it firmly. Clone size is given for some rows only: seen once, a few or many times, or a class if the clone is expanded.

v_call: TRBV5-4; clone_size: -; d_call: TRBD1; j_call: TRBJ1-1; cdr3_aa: CASSLPDRGNTEAFF; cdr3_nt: TGTGCCAGCAGCTTACCAGACAGGGGGAACACTGAAGCTTTCTTT
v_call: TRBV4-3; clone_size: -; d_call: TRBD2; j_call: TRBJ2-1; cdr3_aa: CASSQDSGLAVEQFF; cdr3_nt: TGCGCCAGCAGCCAAGATTCGGGACTAGCGGTAGAGCAGTTCTTC
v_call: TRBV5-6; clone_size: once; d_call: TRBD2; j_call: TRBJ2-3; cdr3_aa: CASNRAGGLPFTSTDTQYF; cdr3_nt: TGTGCCAGCAACCGTGCGGGGGGATTACCCTTTACTAGCACAGATACGCAGTATTTT
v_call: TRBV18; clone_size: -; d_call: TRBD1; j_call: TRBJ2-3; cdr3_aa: CASSTSTGWTDTQYF; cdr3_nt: TGTGCCAGCTCCACGTCGACAGGGTGGACAGATACGCAGTATTTT
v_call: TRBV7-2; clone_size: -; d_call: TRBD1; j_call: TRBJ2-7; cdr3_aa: CASSSSGTGGRYEQYF; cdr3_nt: TGTGCCAGCAGCTCGAGCGGGACAGGGGGCCGCTACGAGCAGTACTTC
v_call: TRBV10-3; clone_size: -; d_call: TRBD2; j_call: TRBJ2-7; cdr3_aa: CAISDRTSGGDEQYF; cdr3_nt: TGTGCCATCAGTGATAGGACTAGCGGGGGCGACGAGCAGTACTTC
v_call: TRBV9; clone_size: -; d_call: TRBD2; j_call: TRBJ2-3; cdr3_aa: CASSVRTGLATDTQYF; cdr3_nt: TGTGCCAGCAGCGTAAGAACGGGACTAGCGACAGATACGCAGTATTTT
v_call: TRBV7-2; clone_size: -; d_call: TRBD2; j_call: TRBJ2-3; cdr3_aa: CASSLAPSGGAGDTQYF; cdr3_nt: TGTGCCAGCAGCTTAGCCCCTAGCGGGGGGGCCGGAGATACGCAGTATTTT
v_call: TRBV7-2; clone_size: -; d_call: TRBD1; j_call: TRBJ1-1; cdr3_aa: CASSLGSGTGAFF; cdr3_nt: TGTGCCAGCAGCTTAGGATCCGGGACAGGAGCTTTCTTT
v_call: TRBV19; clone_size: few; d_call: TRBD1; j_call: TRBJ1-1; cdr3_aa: CASSRGQGILNTEAFF; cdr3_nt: TGTGCCAGTAGTCGGGGACAGGGGATTTTGAACACTGAAGCTTTCTTT
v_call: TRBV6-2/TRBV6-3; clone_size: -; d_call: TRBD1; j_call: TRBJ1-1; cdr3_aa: CASSSRGPNTEAFF; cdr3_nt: TGTGCCAGCAGTTCCAGGGGGCCGAACACTGAAGCTTTCTTT
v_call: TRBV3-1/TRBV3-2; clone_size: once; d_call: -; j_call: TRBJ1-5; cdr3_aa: CASSQVREKPQHF; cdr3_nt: TGTGCCAGCAGCCAAGTGAGAGAGAAGCCCCAGCATTTT
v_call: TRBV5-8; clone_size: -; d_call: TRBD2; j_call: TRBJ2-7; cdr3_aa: CASRPSSGGWYEQYF; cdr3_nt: TGTGCCAGCAGACCCTCTAGCGGGGGTTGGTACGAGCAGTACTTC
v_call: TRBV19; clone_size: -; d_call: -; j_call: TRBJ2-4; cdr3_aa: CASTDRQGINIQYF; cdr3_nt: TGTGCCAGTACCGACAGGCAGGGAATAAACATTCAGTACTTC
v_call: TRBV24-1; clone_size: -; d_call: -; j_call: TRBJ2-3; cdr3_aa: CATSDNDRSTDTQYF; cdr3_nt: TGTGCCACCAGTGACAACGACAGAAGCACAGATACGCAGTATTTT
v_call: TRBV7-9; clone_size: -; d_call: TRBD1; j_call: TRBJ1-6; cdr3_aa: CASSLAGRVGQGAGSPLHF; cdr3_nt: TGTGCCAGCAGCTTAGCTGGCCGGGTCGGGCAGGGGGCTGGGTCACCCCTCCACTTT
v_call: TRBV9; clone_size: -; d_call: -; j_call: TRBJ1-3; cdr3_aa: CASSVSGRSGNTIYF; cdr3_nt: TGTGCCAGCAGCGTATCAGGGCGCTCTGGAAACACCATATATTTT
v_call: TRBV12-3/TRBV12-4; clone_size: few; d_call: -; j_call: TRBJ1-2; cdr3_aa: CASGRVYGYTF; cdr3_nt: TGTGCCAGCGGCAGGGTATATGGCTACACCTTC
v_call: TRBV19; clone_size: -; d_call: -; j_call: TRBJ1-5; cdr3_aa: CASSTREQPQHF; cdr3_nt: TGTGCCAGTAGTACCCGGGAGCAGCCCCAGCATTTT
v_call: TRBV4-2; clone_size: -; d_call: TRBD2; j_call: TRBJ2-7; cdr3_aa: CASSPTSGSTYEQYF; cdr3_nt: TGTGCCAGCAGCCCTACTAGCGGGTCGACCTACGAGCAGTACTTC
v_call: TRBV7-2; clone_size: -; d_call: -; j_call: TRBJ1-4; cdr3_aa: CASSLRTAHNEKLFF; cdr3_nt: TGTGCCAGCAGCTTAAGGACAGCCCATAATGAAAAACTGTTTTTT
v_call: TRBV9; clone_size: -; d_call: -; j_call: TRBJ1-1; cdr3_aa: CASTNIWTMNTEAFF; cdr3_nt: TGTGCCAGCACTAACATCTGGACAATGAACACTGAAGCTTTCTTT
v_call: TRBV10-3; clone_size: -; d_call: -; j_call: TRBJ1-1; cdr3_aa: CAISESPGAFF; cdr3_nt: TGTGCCATCAGTGAGTCACCGGGGGCTTTCTTT
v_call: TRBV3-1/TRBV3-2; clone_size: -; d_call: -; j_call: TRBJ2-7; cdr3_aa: CASSHRTHSYEQYF; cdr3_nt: TGTGCCAGCAGCCACCGGACTCACTCCTACGAGCAGTACTTC
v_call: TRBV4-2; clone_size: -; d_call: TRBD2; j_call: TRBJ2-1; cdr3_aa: CASSQRLAGGSYNEQFF; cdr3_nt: TGTGCCAGCAGCCAAAGGCTAGCGGGGGGCTCCTACAATGAGCAGTTCTTC
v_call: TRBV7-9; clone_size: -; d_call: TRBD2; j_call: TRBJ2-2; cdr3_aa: CASSPSSGTSQDGELFF; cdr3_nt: TGTGCCAGCAGCCCATCCTCCGGGACTAGTCAGGACGGGGAGCTGTTTTTT
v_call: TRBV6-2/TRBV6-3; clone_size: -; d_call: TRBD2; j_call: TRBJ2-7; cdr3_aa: CASSFGLAAYEQYF; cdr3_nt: TGTGCCAGCAGTTTTGGTCTAGCGGCGTACGAGCAGTACTTC
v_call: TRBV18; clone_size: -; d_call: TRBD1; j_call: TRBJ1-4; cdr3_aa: CASSPGQGENEKLFF; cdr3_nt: TGTGCCAGCTCACCCGGACAGGGGGAGAATGAAAAACTGTTTTTT
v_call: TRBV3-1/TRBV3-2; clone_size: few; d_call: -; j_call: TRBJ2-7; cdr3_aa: CASSQASGYLPLEQYF; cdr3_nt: TGTGCCAGCAGCCAAGCCTCGGGTTACCTTCCGCTCGAGCAGTACTTC
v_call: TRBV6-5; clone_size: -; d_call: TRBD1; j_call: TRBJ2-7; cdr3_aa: CASSKDRGSHEQYF; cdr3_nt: TGTGCCAGCAGTAAGGACAGGGGGAGCCACGAGCAGTACTTC
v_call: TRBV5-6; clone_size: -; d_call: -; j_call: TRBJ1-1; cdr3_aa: CASGSGMGNTEAFF; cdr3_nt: TGTGCCAGCGGATCAGGGATGGGGAACACTGAAGCTTTCTTT
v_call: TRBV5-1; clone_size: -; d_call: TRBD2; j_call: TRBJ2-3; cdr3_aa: CASSLGSGGTDTQYF; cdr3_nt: TGCGCCAGCAGCTTGGGTAGCGGGGGGACAGATACGCAGTATTTT
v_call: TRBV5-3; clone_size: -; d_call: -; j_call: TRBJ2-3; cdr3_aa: CARTHQARGGTSTDTQYF; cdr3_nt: TGTGCCAGAACCCACCAGGCGAGGGGGGGAACTAGCACAGATACGCAGTATTTT
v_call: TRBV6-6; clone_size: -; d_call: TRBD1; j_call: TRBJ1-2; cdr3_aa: CASSPGGGYGYTF; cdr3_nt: TGTGCCAGCAGCCCAGGGGGTGGGTATGGCTACACCTTC
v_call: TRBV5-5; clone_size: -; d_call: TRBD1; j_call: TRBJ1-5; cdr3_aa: CASSTRQGGQPQHF; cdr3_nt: TGTGCCAGCAGCACCCGACAGGGGGGTCAGCCCCAGCATTTT
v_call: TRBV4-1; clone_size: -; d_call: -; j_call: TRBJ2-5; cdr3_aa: CASSQGGVGETQYF; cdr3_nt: TGCGCCAGCAGCCAAGGCGGGGTCGGAGAGACCCAGTACTTC
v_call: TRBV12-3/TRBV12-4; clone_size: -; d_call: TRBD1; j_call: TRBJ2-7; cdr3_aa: CASRANRGEQYF; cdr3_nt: TGTGCCAGCAGGGCGAACAGGGGCGAGCAGTACTTC
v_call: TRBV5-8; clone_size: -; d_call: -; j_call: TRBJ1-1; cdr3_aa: CASSWGGGSTEAFF; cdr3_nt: TGTGCCAGCAGCTGGGGGGGTGGAAGCACTGAAGCTTTCTTT
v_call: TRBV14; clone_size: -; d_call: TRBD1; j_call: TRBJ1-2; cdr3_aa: CASSYGTGVDYGYTF; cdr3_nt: TGTGCCAGCAGCTACGGGACAGGGGTTGACTATGGCTACACCTTC
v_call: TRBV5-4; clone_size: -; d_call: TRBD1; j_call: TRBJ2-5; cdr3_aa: CASSSPGTGYQETQYF; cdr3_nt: TGTGCCAGCAGCTCGCCCGGGACAGGCTACCAAGAGACCCAGTACTTC
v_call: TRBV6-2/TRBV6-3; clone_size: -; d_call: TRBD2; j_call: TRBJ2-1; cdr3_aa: CASSYRARDYSYNEQFF; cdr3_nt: TGTGCCAGCAGTTACCGAGCCCGGGACTACTCCTACAATGAGCAGTTCTTC
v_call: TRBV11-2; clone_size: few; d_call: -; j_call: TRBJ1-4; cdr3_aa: CASSAGGYAGVYEKLFF; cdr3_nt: TGTGCCAGCAGCGCCGGGGGGTATGCCGGGGTTTATGAAAAACTGTTTTTT
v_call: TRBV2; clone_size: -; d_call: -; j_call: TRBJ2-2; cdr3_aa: CASSLRGGYTGELFF; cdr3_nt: TGTGCCAGCAGCCTCAGGGGCGGGTACACCGGGGAGCTGTTTTTT
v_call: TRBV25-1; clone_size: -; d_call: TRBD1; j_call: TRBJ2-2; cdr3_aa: CASSEYPDRGGTGELFF; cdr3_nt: TGTGCCAGCAGTGAATACCCCGACAGGGGGGGCACCGGGGAGCTGTTTTTT
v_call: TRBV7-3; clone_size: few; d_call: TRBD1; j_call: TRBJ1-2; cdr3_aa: CASSLNVQGGNGYTF; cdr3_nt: TGTGCCAGCAGCTTAAATGTACAGGGGGGCAATGGCTACACCTTC